This is a list of T cell receptor beta chains from one sample in a study of blood T cell repertoires in COVID-19. Clones were sequenced by immunoSEQ multiplex PCR, and TCRdb holds only the in-frame ones, with some missing. The table includes under 300,000 clones, about 86% detected once. The sample consisted of peripheral blood. The receptors here all came from an older man with acute or convalescent COVID-19. Both conserved end residues are trimmed from each CDR3.

>TRBV7-9|13
ASSFAGGGTDTQY
>TRBV7-6|13
ASSLATGVYNEQF
>TRBV3-1/TRBV3-2|11
ASSQLARNEQY
>TRBV6-5|10
ASLNTYNEQF
>TRBV18|12
ASSPGTGNYGYT
>TRBV19|11
ASRDRDLQPQH
>TRBV2|12
ASSEVASPGELF
>TRBV29-1|12
SVHRGQGWNEQF
>TRBV29-1|12
SVRTGSGANVLT
>TRBV15|13
ATSRATGSGNTIY
>TRBV9|13
ASSPEGGRSGELF
>TRBV19|13
ASSNSGGRTDTQY
>TRBV6-1|14
ASSEAGTGFSYEQY
>TRBV19|8
ASGYNEQF
>TRBV30|11
ASIRDSSYEQY
>TRBV19|11
ASSTSANSPLH
>TRBV6-5|12
ASRRSNRGTEQF
>TRBV25-1|14
ASTTSGRVNTGELF
>TRBV7-6|13
ASSLAPGYGNTIY
>TRBV28|12
ASSLGSVDDEQY
>TRBV12-3/TRBV12-4|11
ASSLEPNTEAF
>TRBV11-1|14
ASSPDRGGSYNEQF
>TRBV11-1|13
ASSLLAGVSYEQY
>TRBV19|13
ASSVTGGGSQPQH
>TRBV11-2|13
ASTLWWEVSNEQF
>TRBV11-2|12
ASSPDDLQETQY
>TRBV7-2|11
ASTYSLSNEQF
>TRBV29-1|12
SVGWGGQSYEQY
>TRBV6-6|12
ASSTTGGETEAF
>TRBV28|12
ASSRNANRIEAF
>TRBV6-1|14
ASSGNRGLSTDTQY
>TRBV29-1|9
SVELSYEQY
>TRBV6-1|13
ASSEPGVRRETQY
>TRBV30|10
AWGQGYNEQF
>TRBV28|14
ASSLSGGGGTDTQY
>TRBV9|14
ASSAHRGPNTGELF
>TRBV7-9|12
ASSRTGGDNEQF
>TRBV3-1/TRBV3-2|14
ASSQRGRPSTDTQY
>TRBV27|14
ASSLSGGGGNQPQH
>TRBV28|14
ASSRSTGGSLYEQY
>TRBV5-1|13
ASSWAGATNEKLF
>TRBV2|13
ASSVEAGEGYEQY
>TRBV5-1|12
ASSLLQGDTEAF
>TRBV29-1|11
SVALGSTDTQY
>TRBV23-1|15
ASSQSHQAKSYTEAF
>TRBV5-1|13
ASSPTGGGNQPQH
>TRBV28|11
ASSRRENTEAF
>TRBV30|13
AWSVRLAGSNEQF
>TRBV7-2|13
ASSRDPGQAYEQY
>TRBV9|15
ASSAPRWTSGNLEQF
>TRBV19|13
ASSAESVAKNIQY
>TRBV7-9|14
ASSPGLATSYNEQF
>TRBV5-1|14
ASSLVGSNLIDTQY
>TRBV5-1|16
ASSPTEFARASSGTQY
>TRBV18|14
ASSPPGTSSTDTQY
>TRBV5-1|15
ASSLVAGPRGTGELF
>TRBV18|13
ASSPGTGSYNEQF